This TCR beta chain is from a study of blood T cell repertoires in COVID-19. Background on the study: T cells, B-cell-depleted T cells, or PBMCs supplied cDNA or gDNA.

Germline V gene data show CDR1 as SGHTA and CDR2 as FQGNSA. Germline trimming cut 5 bases from V and 2 bases from J; bases unmatched to any gene: 11. The CDR3 has 16 residues. Authors' analysis steps: Estimates of nucleated cell counts were drawn from the amplification of reference gene primers. The repertoire was sequenced with immunoSEQ multiplex PCR; TCRdb's copy has only in-frame clones and lacks some. V and J calls and clone size are copied from that table; D and trimming were computed from the DNA. The sample shows approximately 150,000 clones, 87% of them seen only once. This receptor was taken from a woman aged 50 to 60 with active or convalescent COVID-19. The J gene is TRBJ2-7, the V gene TRBV7-2, with TRBD1 matching over 8 bases. The specimen was peripheral blood. The CDR3, as DNA: TGTGCCAGCAGCACCTTCCCGGGACAGGCAACCTACGAGCAGTACTTC. Translation gives CASSTFPGQATYEQYF.